The TCR beta chain under discussion was sequenced for a study of T cells in Graves' hyperthyroidism and ophthalmopathy. The CDR3 covers 13 residues. V was shortened by 6 bases and J by 6 bases, with 14 bases between the two germline ends. Germline V gene lookup returns CDR1 MDHEN and CDR2 SYDVKM. Using RNA transcripts as the source, TCR beta CDR3 regions were amplified. The HTBI primer set was used in a first-round RT-PCR of the TCR CDR3. One entry per CDR3 protein results from TCRdb running MiXCR on the multiplex PCR reads. This table holds hundreds of thousands of distinct CDR3 sequences, around 22% found once. This clonotype was counted many times.

What was sequenced was blood. This sequence was found in a woman younger than 45 with Graves' ophthalmopathy. The chain couples TRBV28 to TRBJ1-1; D possibly corresponds to TRBD1 (5 bases). CDR3 nucleotide sequence: TGTGCCAGCAGCTCGGGGGGTAGGTCTGAAGCTTTCTTT. This gives the protein CASSSGGRSEAFF.